The clone carrying this TCR beta chain was seen a few times. Unsorted PBMC DNA sequencing spanned ten immunoSEQ deep assay plates. The protocol was immunoSEQ multiplex PCR, while the TCRdb copy is restricted to in-frame clones and leaves out a portion. The sample includes about half a million clones, more than 75% of them seen just once. These data belong to a study of shared clonotypes between healthy human individuals. Germline V lookup: CDR1 SGHRS, CDR2 YFSETQ. V lost 1 base, J lost 4 bases, and 11 bases lay in between. The CDR3 runs to 14 residues. Sequencing was performed on PBMCs. The V and J genes are TRBV5-1 and TRBJ1-1, with D uncertain. The sequence came from a middle-aged woman in good health. Some clones in this sample may be carry-over from other donors' samples. The CDR3 loop is CASSLSGSTTEAFF. The DNA of the CDR3 is TGCGCCAGCAGCTTGTCGGGGTCGACCACTGAAGCTTTCTTT. The entire variable domain, with the rest obtained from reference TRBV5-1 and TRBJ1-1, is as follows: KAGVTQTPRYLIKTRGQQVTLSCSPISGHRSVSWYQQTPGQGLQFLFEYFSETQRNKGNFPGRFSGRQFSNSRSEMNVSTLELGDSALYLCASSLSGSTTEAFFGQGTRLTVV.